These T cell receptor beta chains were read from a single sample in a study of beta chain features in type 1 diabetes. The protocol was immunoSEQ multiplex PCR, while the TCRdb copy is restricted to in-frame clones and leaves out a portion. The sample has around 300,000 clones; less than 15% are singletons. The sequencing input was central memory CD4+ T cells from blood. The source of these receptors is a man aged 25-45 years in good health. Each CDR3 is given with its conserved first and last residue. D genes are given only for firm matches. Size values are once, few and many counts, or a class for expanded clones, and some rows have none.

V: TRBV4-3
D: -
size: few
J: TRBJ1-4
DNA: TGCGCCAGCAGCCCGAGCGGAGGGAGGGGTGAAAAACTGTTTTTT
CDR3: CASSPSGGRGEKLFF

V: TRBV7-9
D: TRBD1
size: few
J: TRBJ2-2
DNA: TGTGCCAGCAGCTTACAGGGGACAGTGAACACCGGGGAGCTGTTTTTT
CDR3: CASSLQGTVNTGELFF

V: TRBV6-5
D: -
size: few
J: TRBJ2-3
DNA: TGTGCCAGCAGTTTAACGGGACCGCGCACAGATACGCAGTATTTT
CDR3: CASSLTGPRTDTQYF

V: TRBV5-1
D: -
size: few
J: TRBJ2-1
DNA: TGCGCCAGCAGCTTGGGCGGGTTGGGATTTGAGCAGTTCTTC
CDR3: CASSLGGLGFEQFF

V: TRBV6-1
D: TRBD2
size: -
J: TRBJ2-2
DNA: TGTGCCAGCAGTGACTATGCTAGCGGTCCCACCGGGGAGCTGTTTTTT
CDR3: CASSDYASGPTGELFF

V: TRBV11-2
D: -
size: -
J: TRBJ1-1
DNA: TGTGCCAGCAGGCGGACCAGGGCGGGGAGTACTGAAGCTTTCTTT
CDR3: CASRRTRAGSTEAFF

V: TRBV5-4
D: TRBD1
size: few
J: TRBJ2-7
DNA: TGTGCCAGCAGCCTAGGGACAGGGTTTCACTACGAGCAGTACTTC
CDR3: CASSLGTGFHYEQYF

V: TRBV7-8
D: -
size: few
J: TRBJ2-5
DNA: TGTGCCAGCAGCCCTCTGGGGACACCCTTCCGGTCCCAGTACTTC
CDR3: CASSPLGTPFRSQYF

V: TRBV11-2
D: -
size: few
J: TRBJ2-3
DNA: TGTGCCAGCAGTCAACAGGGAGGAGATACGCAGTATTTT
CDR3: CASSQQGGDTQYF

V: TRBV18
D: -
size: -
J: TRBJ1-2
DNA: TGTGCCAGCTCACCTAGGAGGGAGGCTAACTATGGCTACACCTTC
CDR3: CASSPRREANYGYTF

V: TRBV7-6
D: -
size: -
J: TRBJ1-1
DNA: TGTGCCAGCGGTTCTACGGTGAAGAACACTGAAGCTTTCTTT
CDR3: CASGSTVKNTEAFF

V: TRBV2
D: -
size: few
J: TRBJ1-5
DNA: TGTGCCAGCAGTGATGCATCCCCACGGCCCCAGCATTTT
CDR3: CASSDASPRPQHF

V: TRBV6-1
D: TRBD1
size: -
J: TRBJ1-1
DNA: TGTGCCAGCAGCACGAGACGACAGGGAATCACTGAAGCTTTCTTT
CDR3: CASSTRRQGITEAFF

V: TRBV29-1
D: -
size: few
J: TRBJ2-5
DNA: TGCAGGGAACTTATCTGGCCGCGGGAGACCCAGTACTTC
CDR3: CRELIWPRETQYF

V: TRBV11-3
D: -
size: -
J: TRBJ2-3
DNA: TGTGCCAGCAGCTTAAGGGCAGATACGCAGTATTTT
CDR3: CASSLRADTQYF

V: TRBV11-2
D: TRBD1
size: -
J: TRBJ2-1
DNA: TGTGCCAGCAGCTCTCGACAGGGCACCTACAATGAGCAGTTCTTC
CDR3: CASSSRQGTYNEQFF